The rows below give T cell receptor beta chains drawn from one sample of a study of cytomegalovirus exposure and HLA in healthy donors. Repertoires were generated with immunoSEQ multiplex PCR, while TCRdb's copy carries only in-frame clones and drops some. Counted here are roughly 150,000 clones, under 90% occurring once; the ten biggest clones make up 2% to 2.5%. Sequencing used PBMCs. All receptors derive from a boy aged 2 to 10 in good health and CMV-seronegative. Each CDR3 is given with its conserved first and last residue. A D gene is named only where the DNA matches it firmly. Size is omitted from some rows. Given values are once, few, many or a class for expanded clones.

V gene	clone size	J gene	D gene	CDR3 DNA	CDR3 protein
TRBV7-2	.	TRBJ1-5	TRBD1	TGTGCCAGCAGCTTGCGGGACAGTTCAAATCAGCCCCAGCATTTT	CASSLRDSSNQPQHF
TRBV6-1	.	TRBJ2-1	.	TGTGCCAGCAAACAAGGACAGTCCTACAATGAGCAGTTCTTC	CASKQGQSYNEQFF
TRBV27	once	TRBJ2-6	.	TGTGCCAGCAGTCCCGGTATACGAGGTTCCAACGTCCTGACTTTC	CASSPGIRGSNVLTF
TRBV27	few	TRBJ1-1	.	TGTGCCAGCAGTGACCTTGGGGGACATCGCCCAGCTTTCTTT	CASSDLGGHRPAFF
TRBV11-3	few	TRBJ2-7	.	TGTGCCAGCAGCTCGAGTACCAGACAGGATCCATCCTACGAGCAGTACTTC	CASSSSTRQDPSYEQYF
TRBV11-2	few	TRBJ1-5	.	TGTGCCAGCAGCTTAGAGGCAGGGCCGTTTCGACCCCAGCATTTT	CASSLEAGPFRPQHF
TRBV5-1	.	TRBJ1-1	TRBD1	TGCGCCAGCAGCTTGGCCACATTGGGAGTTGCAGGGGGCAGAATCACTGAAGCTTTCTTT	CASSLATLGVAGGRITEAFF
TRBV2	.	TRBJ2-7	TRBD2	TGTGCCAGCAGTCCAACCGGGACTAGCGGATACGAGCAGTACTTC	CASSPTGTSGYEQYF
TRBV9	.	TRBJ1-1	.	TGTGCCAGCAGCGTAGCTGTCGAAAGGCGAGGGACTGAAGCTTTCTTT	CASSVAVERRGTEAFF
TRBV7-2	few	TRBJ2-1	.	TGTGCCAGCAGCCTATTCGGCTACAATGAGCAGTTCTTC	CASSLFGYNEQFF
TRBV4-1	.	TRBJ2-7	.	TGCGCCAGCAGCCGGGGCGCAGAGTACGAGCAGTACTTC	CASSRGAEYEQYF
TRBV5-1	.	TRBJ2-3	TRBD1	TGCGCCAGCAGCCACAAGGGACAGGGGGCAACTGATACGCAGTATTTT	CASSHKGQGATDTQYF
TRBV28	.	TRBJ2-5	TRBD2	TGTGCCAGCACTCAAGGACTAGCTCGGGAGACCCAGTACTTC	CASTQGLARETQYF
TRBV4-1	once	TRBJ1-1	TRBD1	TGCGCCAGCAGCCAGGACAGGGACACTGAAGCTTTCTTT	CASSQDRDTEAFF
TRBV5-1	.	TRBJ1-1	.	TGCGCCAGCAGTCAGGGCCAGGGGCCCTGGAACACTGAAGCTTTCTTT	CASSQGQGPWNTEAFF
TRBV7-8	.	TRBJ2-5	TRBD2	TGTGCCAGCAGCTTATGGAGACTAGCGGGAGTTAAAGAGACCCAGTACTTC	CASSLWRLAGVKETQYF
TRBV6-5	.	TRBJ1-2	TRBD1	TGTGCCAGCAGGACGACAGGGGTACCCCATGGCTACACCTTC	CASRTTGVPHGYTF
TRBV9	.	TRBJ2-7	.	TGTGCCAGCAGCGTTGGGCTATCCTACGAGCAGTACTTC	CASSVGLSYEQYF
TRBV5-1	.	TRBJ2-1	TRBD2	TGCGCCAGCAGCTCCCAGACTAGCGGGTCCTACAATGAGCAGTTCTTC	CASSSQTSGSYNEQFF
TRBV5-6	.	TRBJ1-1	.	TGTGCCAGCAGCTTGCGTACAGGGAGGAACACTGAAGCTTTCTTT	CASSLRTGRNTEAFF
TRBV29-1	.	TRBJ1-2	.	TGCAGCGGAACGGGGAGTGTGGGCTACACCTTC	CSGTGSVGYTF
TRBV7-2	.	TRBJ1-2	.	TGTGCCAGCAGCCCCGTCGGTGGCTATGGCTACACCTTC	CASSPVGGYGYTF
TRBV15	.	TRBJ2-1	TRBD2	TGTGCCACCAGCGGCAAGCGGGAGGGCCCAAATGAGCAGTTCTTC	CATSGKREGPNEQFF
TRBV29-1	.	TRBJ2-7	TRBD2	TGCAGCGTTTTAGGAATAGCGGGAATCATCTACGAGCAGTACTTC	CSVLGIAGIIYEQYF
TRBV11-2	.	TRBJ2-7	.	TGTGCCAGCAGCTCTAGAGAGCAGTACTTC	CASSSREQYF
TRBV6-1	.	TRBJ2-4	.	TGTGCCAGCAGTGAACGGGTGGGCGGGAACATTCAGTACTTC	CASSERVGGNIQYF
TRBV4-3	.	TRBJ2-7	.	TGCGCCAGCAGCCCAGATCGTAGAGGGCCGGATGAGCAGTACTTC	CASSPDRRGPDEQYF
TRBV7-9	once	TRBJ2-1	TRBD2	TGTTCCAGCAGCTATAGCGGGCATGAGCAGTTCTTC	CSSSYSGHEQFF
TRBV6-5	few	TRBJ2-3	.	TGTGCCAGCAGTTCGGCTCGGGCTAGCACGCAGTATTTT	CASSSARASTQYF
TRBV11-3	few	TRBJ1-4	TRBD1	TGTGCCAGCAGCTACGAAACAGGGGTTACTAATGAAAAACTGTTTTTT	CASSYETGVTNEKLFF
TRBV7-9	.	TRBJ2-7	TRBD1	TGTGCCAGCAGCTTAAGACAGGGGTACGAGCAGTACTTC	CASSLRQGYEQYF
TRBV10-3	.	TRBJ1-1	.	TGTGCCATCAGTGATTATGCAGGGGCTAACACTGAAGCTTTCTTT	CAISDYAGANTEAFF
TRBV7-8	.	TRBJ2-1	TRBD2	TGTGCCAGCAGCTATCTAGCGGGGCTTTACAATGAGCAGTTCTTC	CASSYLAGLYNEQFF
TRBV6-6	.	TRBJ2-7	TRBD2	TGTGCCACCGTGCGGGGGGACTCCTACGAGCAGTACTTC	CATVRGDSYEQYF
TRBV6-5	once	TRBJ1-1	.	TGTGCCAGCCTAAAAAACACTGAAGCTTTCTTT	CASLKNTEAFF
TRBV6-1	.	TRBJ2-3	.	TGTGCCGCGGGTCCCGATCGGGATACGCAGTATTTT	CAAGPDRDTQYF
TRBV11-3	.	TRBJ2-1	.	TGTGCCAGCAGTCTCCCCTACTCCGTCATGACCTACAATGAGCAGTTCTTC	CASSLPYSVMTYNEQFF
TRBV5-1	.	TRBJ2-1	.	TGCGCCAGCAGCCTCTTAGCAGGGTTCTCGGACTACAATGAGCAGTTCTTC	CASSLLAGFSDYNEQFF
TRBV5-1	.	TRBJ2-7	TRBD1	TGCGCCAGCAGCCGGACAGGGGAAGGGACGGACGAGCAGTACTTC	CASSRTGEGTDEQYF
TRBV7-9	.	TRBJ1-3	.	TGTGCCAGCAGCCGAGCTGGAAACACCATATATTTT	CASSRAGNTIYF
TRBV7-2	.	TRBJ2-3	TRBD2	TGTGCCAGCAGCCCTCGACTAGCGGCTCCAGATACGCAGTATTTT	CASSPRLAAPDTQYF
TRBV5-1	.	TRBJ2-1	TRBD2	TGCGCCAGCAGCTCCCGGCCCCCGCTAGCGGGGGGGGAACGGTTCTTC	CASSSRPPLAGGERFF
TRBV23-1	.	TRBJ2-7	.	TGCGCCAGCAGTCAGGCTGTCTACGAGCAGTACTTC	CASSQAVYEQYF
TRBV6-6	.	TRBJ2-3	TRBD2	TGTGCCAGCAGTACCCGGGAGGCCGATACGCAGTATTTT	CASSTREADTQYF
TRBV2	few	TRBJ1-2	TRBD1	TGTGCCAGCAGTGAGTCGAGGGACAGGGACGGCTACACCTTC	CASSESRDRDGYTF
TRBV27	.	TRBJ2-2	.	TGTGTCAGCAGTTCAAATACCGGGGAGCTGTTTTTT	CVSSSNTGELFF
TRBV7-2	.	TRBJ1-1	TRBD1	TGTGCCAGCAGCCCGACAGGGGTTAGTATCAACACTGAAGCTTTCTTT	CASSPTGVSINTEAFF
TRBV7-9	once	TRBJ1-1	TRBD1	TGTGCCAGCAGCTTAGAAGTGACAGGGCAAAGAGCTTTCTTT	CASSLEVTGQRAFF
TRBV5-1	.	TRBJ2-2	.	TGCGCCAGCAGCTTCGAGTTTCGTGGCGGGGAGCTGTTTTTT	CASSFEFRGGELFF
TRBV6-5	.	TRBJ1-5	.	TGTGCCAGCACCCTAGACGGGGATCAGCCCCAGCATTTT	CASTLDGDQPQHF
TRBV9	.	TRBJ2-7	TRBD1	TGTGCCAGCAGCGTAGGAACAGGGGGCTCCTACGACGAGCAGTACTTC	CASSVGTGGSYDEQYF
TRBV19	.	TRBJ1-1	TRBD1	TGTGCCAGTAATTCAGGGGCCAGGGGGAAGAACACTGAAGCTTTCTTT	CASNSGARGKNTEAFF
TRBV18	.	TRBJ2-5	.	TGTGCCAGCTCCCCTGAGGATATCACACAAGAGACCCAGTACTTC	CASSPEDITQETQYF